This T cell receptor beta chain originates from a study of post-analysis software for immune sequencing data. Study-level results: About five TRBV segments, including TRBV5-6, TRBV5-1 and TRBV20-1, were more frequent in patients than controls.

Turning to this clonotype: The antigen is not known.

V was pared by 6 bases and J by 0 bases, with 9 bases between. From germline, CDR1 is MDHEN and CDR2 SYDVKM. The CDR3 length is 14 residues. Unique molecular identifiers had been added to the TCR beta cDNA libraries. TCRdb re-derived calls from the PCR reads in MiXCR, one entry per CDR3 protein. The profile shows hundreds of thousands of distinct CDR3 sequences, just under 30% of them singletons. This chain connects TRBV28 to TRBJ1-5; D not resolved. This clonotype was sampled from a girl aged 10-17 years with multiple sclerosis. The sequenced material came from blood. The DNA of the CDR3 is TGTGCCAGCAGGGTCCAAATTAGCAATCAGCCCCAGCATTTT. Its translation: CASRVQISNQPQHF.